The subject of this entry is one TCR beta chain. The antigen remains unidentified. Germline assignment: CDR1 SGHTA and CDR2 FQGTGA. The CDR3 is 14 residues long. V lost 1 base to trimming and J lost 2 bases, with 9 bases between them. At the Johns Hopkins FTIC core, DNA taken from cultured CD4+ T cells was sequenced by way of the Oncomine TCR Beta short-read assay. Genomic DNA was isolated from cultured CD4+ T cells. TCRdb reanalysed the PCR reads using MiXCR and keeps one entry per CDR3 protein. The profile shows some 12,000 distinct CDR3 sequences, approximately 32% of them singletons. The sample's treatment: roughly nine-day PBMC culture with coronavirus spike peptide pools or control peptides (ViraFEST assay). The collection of CD4+ T cells from the unexposed donor took place before the COVID-19 pandemic (2011-2018). This record belongs to a study of vaccination and CD4 T cells after COVID-19.

This TCR was sampled from a human donor in good health. The genes are TRBV7-3 and TRBJ2-7; no reliable D call. Specimen: CD4+ T cells from blood, cultured in vitro. CDR3 DNA: TGTGCCAGCAGCTTAATGCTAGGACCCTACGAGCAGTACTTC. Its protein is CASSLMLGPYEQYF.